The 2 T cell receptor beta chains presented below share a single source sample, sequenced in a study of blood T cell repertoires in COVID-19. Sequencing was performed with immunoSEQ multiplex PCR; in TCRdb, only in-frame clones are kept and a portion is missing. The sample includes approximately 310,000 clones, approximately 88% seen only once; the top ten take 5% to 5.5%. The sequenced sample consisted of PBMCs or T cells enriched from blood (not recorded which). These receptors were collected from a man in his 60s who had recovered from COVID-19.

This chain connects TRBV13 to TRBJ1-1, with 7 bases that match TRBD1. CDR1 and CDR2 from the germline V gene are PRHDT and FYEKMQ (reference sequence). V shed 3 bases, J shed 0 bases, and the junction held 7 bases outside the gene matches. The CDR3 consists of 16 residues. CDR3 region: CASSLGQGGLNTEAFF. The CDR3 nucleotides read TGTGCCAGCAGCTTGGGTCAGGGGGGCCTGAACACTGAAGCTTTCTTT.

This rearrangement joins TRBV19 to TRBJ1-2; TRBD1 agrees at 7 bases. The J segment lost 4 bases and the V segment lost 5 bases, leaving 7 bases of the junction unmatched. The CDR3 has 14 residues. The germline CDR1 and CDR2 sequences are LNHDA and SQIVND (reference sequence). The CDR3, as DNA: TGTGCCAGTAGTGCGCGAGGGGGCGGCTATGGCTACACCTTC. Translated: CASSARGGGYGYTF. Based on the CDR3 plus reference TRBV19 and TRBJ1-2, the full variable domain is DGGITQSPKYLFRKEGQNVTLSCEQNLNHDAMYWYRQDPGQGLRLIYYSQIVNDFQKGDIAEGYSVSREKKESFPLTVTSAQKNPTAFYLCASSARGGGYGYTFGSGTRLTVV.